A single sample is the source of the 5 T cell receptor beta chains below, sequenced in a study of blood T cell repertoires in COVID-19. TCRdb's table, derived via immunoSEQ multiplex PCR, lists solely in-frame clones and lacks some. The sample holds about 100,000 clones, around four fifths seen once. Sequenced input: peripheral blood. The receptors were gathered from a man between 65 and 85 years old with acute or convalescent COVID-19.

This clone was seen a few times. The gene calls are TRBV11-3 and TRBJ2-1; TRBD2 agrees at 15 bases. J lost 11 bases, V lost 1 base, and 6 bases had no gene match. This CDR3 is 16 amino acids long. The germline CDR1 and CDR2 sequences are SGHNT and YENEEA. CDR3 nucleotides: TGTGCCAGCAGCTTAGGGAAGGGACTAGCGGGGGGACAGCAGTTCTTC. Amino acids: CASSLGKGLAGGQQFF.

This clone was seen more than once but under ten times. The rearrangement uses TRBV9 and TRBJ1-1; 8 positions agree with TRBD1. With V trimmed by 4 bases and J by 3 bases, 5 bases remained unmatched. Looked up from germline, CDR1 is SGDLS and CDR2 is YYNGEE. The CDR3 runs 14 residues. CDR3 loop: CASSLRGQDTEAFF. CDR3 nucleotide sequence: TGTGCCAGCAGCCTCAGGGGGCAGGACACTGAAGCTTTCTTT. Drawing the rest from reference TRBV9 and TRBJ1-1, the complete variable domain is DSGVTQTPKHLITATGQRVTLRCSPRSGDLSVYWYQQSLDQGLQFLIQYYNGEERAKGNILERFSAQQFPDLHSELNLSSLELGDSALYFCASSLRGQDTEAFFGQGTRLTVV.

The chain carries TRBV29-1 and TRBJ2-2; 7 nucleotides line up with TRBD1. V shed 6 bases and J 7 bases; nucleotides not matched to a gene: 11. CDR1 and CDR2 from the germline V gene are SQVTM and ANQGSEA. CDR3 length: 14 residues. The CDR3 here is CSVRNDRAGGELFF. In DNA form, the CDR3 reads TGCAGCGTCCGCAACGACAGGGCCGGCGGGGAGCTGTTTTTT.

The rearrangement uses TRBV7-9 and TRBJ2-3, with a weak D call TRBD2 (6 bases). This CDR3 has 13 residues. CDR1 is SEHNR and CDR2 is FQNEAQ in the germline V gene (reference sequence). Trimming took off 7 bases at V and 4 bases at J, with 12 bases between the two ends. The CDR3 loop is CASTLDYPDTQYF. The CDR3 bases are TGTGCCAGCACCCTGGACTATCCAGATACGCAGTATTTT.

The chain joins TRBV18 to TRBJ1-2, with 12 bases fitting TRBD1. The germline CDR1 and CDR2 sequences are KGHSH and LQKENI. This CDR3 region has 16 residues. The V gene end was trimmed by 4 bases and the J gene end by 5 bases; junction bases not matched to a gene: 8. CDR3 residues: CASSQNRDRGPYGYTF. CDR3 DNA sequence: TGTGCCAGCTCACAGAACCGGGACAGGGGGCCGTATGGCTACACCTTC.